One and the same sample provided the 30 T cell receptor beta chains below, sequenced in a study of T-cell reconstitution after alpha-beta-depleted transplantation in children. Notes on the study in general: Reported findings indicate that, about two months after transplant, alpha-beta T cells came from several hundred expanded clones, which were derived from non-depleted graft cells.

TCRbeta library preparation incorporated unique molecular identifiers. TCRdb reprocessed the PCR reads via MiXCR and lists one record per CDR3 protein. There are over 25,000 distinct CDR3 sequences in the sample; about 6.8% occur only once, and 25% to 30% lies in the top ten. No antigen is known for these receptors. The input for sequencing was peripheral blood, taken 60 days after TCRalphabeta/CD19-depleted stem cell transplant. The origin of the receptors is a child under three years old who had a stem cell transplant for acute myeloid leukemia, so the T cells may come from the graft donor.

This clonotype was detected ten times or more. This rearrangement joins TRBV10-3 to TRBJ2-7; a possible D gene is TRBD1 (5 bases). Germline CDR1 ENHRY, CDR2 SYGVKD. This CDR3 region has 15 residues. Between the trimmed V and J ends, which lost 0 bases and 3 bases, there was a span of 12 bases. This CDR3 is CAISESTRQNYEQYF. CDR3 in DNA: TGTGCCATCAGTGAGTCGACTCGACAGAACTACGAGCAGTACTTC.

This clonotype was counted at least ten times. The genes are TRBV16 and TRBJ2-3; 7 positions match TRBD1. Germline V gives CDR1 KGHSY, CDR2 FQNENV. This CDR3 is 13 amino acids long. V dropped 7 bases and J dropped 4; count of bases not matched to a gene: 5. The CDR3 loop reads CASTKGAPDTQYF. The CDR3 DNA follows: TGTGCCAGCACCAAGGGGGCCCCAGATACGCAGTATTTT.

This clonotype was counted many times. The rearrangement joins TRBV4-2 to TRBJ2-7, with 9 bases aligning to TRBD2. Per the germline V gene, CDR1 is LGHNA and CDR2 is YNFKEQ. This CDR3 has 17 amino acids. Trimming cost V 0 bases and J 3 bases; bases outside gene matches: 9. The CDR3 region has the DNA TGTGCCAGCAGCCAAGAGTGGCGGGAGGGCAACTACTACGAGCAGTACTTC. Translation: CASSQEWREGNYYEQYF.

This clonotype has a count of ten or more. The V call is TRBV4-2, the J call TRBJ1-2; D unclear. The CDR3 runs to 17 residues. The germline gives CDR1 LGHNA, CDR2 YNFKEQ. The V and J ends lost 1 base and 5 bases respectively, with 20 bases between them. CDR3 residues: CASSQGPKGGSGYGYTF. The CDR3, as DNA: TGTGCCAGCAGCCAAGGACCAAAAGGTGGATCGGGGTATGGCTACACCTTC.

This clonotype is judged medium-sized. The rearrangement links TRBV7-9 to TRBJ2-5; 8 bases fit TRBD2. The CDR3 runs to 19 residues. V shed 3 bases and J 7 bases; nucleotides not matched to a gene: 22. Germline CDR1 SEHNR, CDR2 FQNEAQ (reference sequence). In nucleotides, the CDR3 is TGTGCCAGCAGCTTGATCTCGTCGACTAGCGAGAAACCCTGGGGGACCCAGTACTTC. Its protein product is CASSLISSTSEKPWGTQYF. The full variable domain, in which reference TRBV7-9 and TRBJ2-5 provide the parts outside the CDR3, is DTGVSQNPRHKITKRGQNVTFRCDPISEHNRLYWYRQTLGQGPEFLTYFQNEAQLEKSRLLSDRFSAERPKGSFSTLEIQRTEQGDSAMYLCASSLISSTSEKPWGTQYFGPGTRLLVL.

This clonotype was found many times. The rearrangement joins TRBV12-3 or TRBV12-4 to TRBJ2-1, with 7 bases that match TRBD2. The ends lost 5 bases at V and 1 base at J; junction bases unmatched: 2. CDR3 length: 14 amino acids. The CDR3 region is CASSPGGSYNEQFF. The DNA of the CDR3 is TGTGCCAGCAGTCCGGGGGGATCCTACAATGAGCAGTTCTTC.

This clonotype came up many times. This chain joins TRBV9 and TRBJ2-7; D call uncertain. The CDR3 has 14 residues. Germline V gives CDR1 SGDLS, CDR2 YYNGEE. V lost 0 bases to trimming and J lost 1 base, with 8 bases between them. This CDR3 reads CASSVGEGSYEQYF. DNA for the CDR3: TGTGCCAGCAGCGTAGGTGAAGGGTCCTACGAGCAGTACTTC.

This clonotype was seen ten or more times. The genes are TRBV28 and TRBJ2-4, with 7 positions matching TRBD2. V shed 2 bases and J 8 bases; nucleotides not matched to a gene: 12. Germline V CDR1 and CDR2: MDHEN, SYDVKM. This CDR3 comprises 16 residues. The CDR3 bases are TGTGCCAGCAGTTTAGTCCCTAGCGGCAGGAGGGACATTCAGTACTTC. Translation: CASSLVPSGRRDIQYF. The whole variable domain, filled in from reference TRBV28 and TRBJ2-4, reads DVKVTQSSRYLVKRTGEKVFLECVQDMDHENMFWYRQDPGLGLRLIYFSYDVKMKEKGDIPEGYSVSREKKERFSLILESASTNQTSMYLCASSLVPSGRRDIQYFGAGTRLSVL.

This clonotype was seen at least ten times. The chain links TRBV7-9 to TRBJ1-6, with 9 bases lining up with TRBD1. The ends lost 4 bases at V and 9 bases at J; junction bases unmatched: 7. Germline V gene sequence: CDR1 SEHNR, CDR2 FQNEAQ (reference sequence). CDR3 size: 15 residues. This chain's CDR3 is CASSWTGEEASPLHF. The CDR3 DNA follows: TGTGCCAGCAGCTGGACAGGGGAGGAGGCTTCACCCCTCCACTTT.

This clonotype was counted many times. The genes are TRBV29-1 and TRBJ2-6; 7 bases fit TRBD1. Trimming removed 6 bases from V and 2 bases from J; junction bases left unmatched: 7. This CDR3 comprises 15 residues. In germline, CDR1 is SQVTM, CDR2 ANQGSEA. In nucleotides, the CDR3 is TGCAGCGTGCCACAGACAGGGCCTGGGGCCAACGTCCTGACTTTC. Translating it yields CSVPQTGPGANVLTF. Variable domain in full (rest from reference TRBV29-1 and TRBJ2-6): SAVISQKPSRDICQRGTSLTIQCQVDSQVTMMFWYRQQPGQSLTLIATANQGSEATYESGFVIDKFPISRPNLTFSTLTVSNMSPEDSSIYLCSVPQTGPGANVLTFGAGSRLTVL.

This clonotype appeared many times. The chain links TRBV28 to TRBJ2-1; D ambiguous. The germline V gene has CDR1 MDHEN and CDR2 SYDVKM. The CDR3 sequence is 11 residues long. V lost 3 bases and J 8 bases, leaving 5 bases between the germline ends. The CDR3: CASSLLDEQFF. CDR3 bases: TGTGCCAGCAGTTTGTTGGATGAGCAGTTCTTC.

V gene TRBV5-6 combines with J gene TRBJ2-1; D assignment may be TRBD1 or TRBD2 (6 bases each). The germline CDR1 and CDR2 sequences are SGHDT and YYEEEE. This CDR3 has 14 amino acids. Deletions cut 3 bases from V and 3 bases from J, with 10 bases between. The CDR3 bases are TGTGCCAGCAGCTCGGGGGCGGGCTACAATGAGCAGTTCTTC. This translates into CASSSGAGYNEQFF.

This clonotype was seen repeatedly, ten times or more. The chain has TRBV7-9 and TRBJ2-7, with 11 nucleotides matching TRBD2. The CDR3 has 16 residues. V gave up 8 bases and J gave up 2 bases; unmatched junction bases: 11. In germline, CDR1 is SEHNR, CDR2 FQNEAQ (reference sequence). Written as DNA, the CDR3 is TGTGCCAGCCCCCCCCCGGGACTAGCGGATGCCTACGAGCAGTACTTC. Protein product: CASPPPGLADAYEQYF.

This clonotype was detected ten times or more. V and J are TRBV20-1 and TRBJ1-5; weak D call: TRBD1 (5 bases). Trimming took 4 bases from V and 3 from J, leaving 16 bases between them. CDR1 and CDR2 from the germline V gene are DFQATT and SNEGSKA (reference sequence). There are 15 residues in the CDR3. CDR3 residues: CSATEGHGVNQPQHF. In DNA, the CDR3 is TGCAGTGCTACGGAGGGGCATGGAGTCAATCAGCCCCAGCATTTT.

This clonotype showed up many times. The chain combines TRBV6-1 with TRBJ2-2; D ambiguous. V was clipped by 5 bases and J by 1 base, with 5 bases between them. The germline V gene has CDR1 MNHNS and CDR2 SASEGT. The CDR3 covers 13 residues. CDR3 loop: CASSPENTGELFF. The CDR3 DNA is TGTGCCAGCAGTCCTGAGAACACCGGGGAGCTGTTTTTT.

This clonotype was seen only a few times. The CDR3, as DNA: TGTGCCAGCAGCGTATACCGGGCAGGGGGAAAGAACACTGAAGCTTTCTTT. Translated: CASSVYRAGGKNTEAFF. The chain links TRBV9 to TRBJ1-1; 7 positions match TRBD1. Germline assignment: CDR1 SGDLS and CDR2 YYNGEE. The CDR3 totals 17 residues. The V gene end was trimmed by 1 base and the J gene end by 1 base; junction bases not matched to a gene: 10.

The chain uses TRBV20-1 and TRBJ2-7, with 9 nucleotides matching TRBD2. This CDR3 has 15 residues. The V and J ends lost 3 bases and 2 bases, in that order; junction bases with no gene match: 8. The germline CDR1 and CDR2 sequences are DFQATT and SNEGSKA (reference sequence). The DNA of the CDR3 is TGCAGTGCTAGGGGCAGGAGCGGGAGGACCTACGAGCAGTACTTC. It yields the protein CSARGRSGRTYEQYF.

This clonotype was picked up many times. V is TRBV25-1 and J is TRBJ1-4; 9 bases are shared with TRBD1. V was clipped by 3 bases and J by 7 bases; unmatched bases: 9. Germline V gene lookup returns CDR1 MGHDK and CDR2 SYGVNS. The CDR3 is 16 amino acids. The CDR3 DNA follows: TGTGCCAGCAGTGACTATCGGACAGGGGAGGGTGAAAAACTGTTTTTT. It codes for CASSDYRTGEGEKLFF.

Many counts were recorded for this clonotype. V is TRBV12-3 or TRBV12-4 and J is TRBJ2-7; D is undetermined. This CDR3 spans 15 amino acids. Trimming took 4 bases from V and 2 from J, leaving 15 bases between them. CDR3 in DNA: TGTGCCAGCAGTTGGGCAACCAAAAACACCTACGAGCAGTACTTC. It encodes CASSWATKNTYEQYF.

This clonotype occurred many times. The genes are TRBV5-1 and TRBJ2-5, with TRBD2 matching over 12 bases. This CDR3 spans 17 amino acids. V lost 0 bases and J lost 5; bases outside the gene matches: 8. CDR1 is SGHRS and CDR2 is YFSETQ in the germline V gene. The CDR3 here is CASSLEGLAGLGETQYF. Written as DNA, the CDR3 is TGCGCCAGCAGCTTGGAAGGACTAGCGGGGCTGGGGGAGACCCAGTACTTC.

This clonotype was counted ten times or more. The chain uses TRBV6-1 and TRBJ1-1, with D perhaps matching TRBD1 (6 bases). Germline CDR1 and CDR2: MNHNS and SASEGT. The CDR3 has 15 amino acids. Trimming shortened V by 7 bases and J by 1 base, and 16 bases separated the two germline ends. The CDR3 region has the DNA TGTGCCAGCATCCCTGGGGGCGTATCGAACACTGAAGCTTTCTTT. Residues: CASIPGGVSNTEAFF.

The chain recombines TRBV4-3 with TRBJ2-5, with D uncertain. The CDR3 covers 15 residues. V shed 0 bases and J shed 2 bases, with 10 bases lying between them. CDR1 and CDR2 (germline): LGHNA, YSLEER. The CDR3: CASSQDERDQETQYF. The CDR3 DNA reads TGCGCCAGCAGCCAAGATGAAAGGGATCAAGAGACCCAGTACTTC.

This clonotype was detected ten times or more. The chain couples TRBV5-1 to TRBJ2-7; D could derive from TRBD1 or TRBD2 (5 bases each). Deletions cut 3 bases from V and 3 bases from J, with 7 bases between. This CDR3 has 12 amino acids. Germline V gives CDR1 SGHRS, CDR2 YFSETQ. Here the CDR3 reads CASSWDGYEQYF. For the CDR3, the DNA is TGCGCCAGCAGCTGGGACGGCTACGAGCAGTACTTC.

This clonotype was recorded at least ten times. V is TRBV29-1 and J is TRBJ2-7; 11 nucleotides match TRBD2. Germline V gene lookup returns CDR1 SQVTM and CDR2 ANQGSEA. CDR3 length: 14 residues. V shed 6 bases, J shed 3 bases, and the junction held 7 bases outside the gene matches. This chain's CDR3 is CSVAGLAGGYEQYF. CDR3 in DNA: TGCAGCGTGGCCGGGCTAGCGGGGGGCTACGAGCAGTACTTC.

Ten or more counts support this clonotype. The genes are TRBV7-2 and TRBJ2-5, with a possible D match to TRBD2 (6 bases). CDR1 and CDR2 from the germline V gene are SGHTA and FQGNSA. V was trimmed by 0 bases and J by 3 bases, leaving 8 bases between them. The CDR3 spans 14 residues. CDR3 in amino acids: CASSLAAGKETQYF. CDR3 DNA: TGTGCCAGCAGCTTAGCAGCGGGTAAAGAGACCCAGTACTTC.

This clonotype has just one count. The chain joins TRBV7-8 to TRBJ2-7; 11 bases align to TRBD2. The CDR3 totals 17 residues. V lost 5 bases and J lost 0; bases outside the gene matches: 9. The germline V gene has CDR1 SGHVS and CDR2 FQNEAQ. CDR3 in DNA: TGTGCCAGCAGCGCCCGTAGCGGGGGGGCCAGCTCCTACGAGCAGTACTTC. It codes for CASSARSGGASSYEQYF.

At least ten counts were recorded for this clonotype. The genes are TRBV18 and TRBJ2-7; D might be TRBD1 or TRBD2, each matching 9 bases. Germline values: CDR1 KGHSH, CDR2 LQKENI. This CDR3 is built from 20 residues. V shed 6 bases and J shed 3 bases, with 33 bases lying between them. The CDR3 reads CASSPTGGLADVRMFYEQYF. The CDR3 DNA reads TGTGCCAGCTCTCCGACAGGGGGACTAGCCGACGTTCGGATGTTCTACGAGCAGTACTTC.

Ten or more counts support this clonotype. V gene TRBV24-1 combines with J gene TRBJ2-3, with D uncertain. The CDR3 totals 13 residues. The V and J ends lost 3 bases and 2 bases respectively, with 5 bases between them. Germline lookup yields CDR1 KGHDR and CDR2 SFDVKD. The CDR3 bases are TGTGCCACCAGTGATGGTTACACAGATACGCAGTATTTT. Translating it yields CATSDGYTDTQYF.

The chain is built from TRBV7-2 and TRBJ1-2; D may be TRBD1 (6 bases). The CDR3 sequence is 11 residues long. CDR1 and CDR2 from the germline V gene are SGHTA and FQGNSA. Trimming stripped 5 bases from V and 12 bases from J, with 13 bases between. CDR3 sequence (DNA): TGTGCCAGCAGCCCATGGACAGCCGACACCTTC. It encodes CASSPWTADTF.

This clonotype was seen repeatedly, ten times or more. The chain links TRBV12-3 or TRBV12-4 to TRBJ2-7; unclear D gene. The CDR3 length is 12 residues. The V end lost 8 bases, the J end lost 3 bases, and 11 bases lay between the germline ends. The CDR3 loop reads CASSPVGYEQYF. CDR3 sequence (DNA): TGTGCCAGCTCTCCCGTGGGCTACGAGCAGTACTTC.